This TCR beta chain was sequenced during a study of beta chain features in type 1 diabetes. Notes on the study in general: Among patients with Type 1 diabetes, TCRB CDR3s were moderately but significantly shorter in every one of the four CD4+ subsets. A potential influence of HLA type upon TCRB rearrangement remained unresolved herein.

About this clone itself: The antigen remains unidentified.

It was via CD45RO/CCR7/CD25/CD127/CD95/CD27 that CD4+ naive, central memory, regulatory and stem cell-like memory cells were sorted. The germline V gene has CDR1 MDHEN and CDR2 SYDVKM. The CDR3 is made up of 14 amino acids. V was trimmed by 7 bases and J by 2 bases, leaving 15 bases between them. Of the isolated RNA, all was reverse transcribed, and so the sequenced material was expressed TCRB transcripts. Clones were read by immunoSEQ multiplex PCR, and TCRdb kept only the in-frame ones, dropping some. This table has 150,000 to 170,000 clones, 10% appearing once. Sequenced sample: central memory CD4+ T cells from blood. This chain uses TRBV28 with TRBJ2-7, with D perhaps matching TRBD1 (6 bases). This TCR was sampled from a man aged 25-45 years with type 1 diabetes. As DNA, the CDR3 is TGTGCCAGCAACCCCCAATCAGGGGCCTACGAGCAGTACTTC. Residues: CASNPQSGAYEQYF.